Here is one T cell receptor beta chain with its context. The target antigen is unknown. This sample was taken from a study of Ad26.COV2.S vaccination and SARS-CoV-2 variants. Whole-study results and caveats: The authors reported substantial breadth in spike-specific CD8+ and CD4+ T cell responses after vaccination.

Treatment described: about 20 received Ad26.COV2.S at low or high dose, single or two shots; about 5 received placebo; per-sample allocation not given. At day 63 after the first vaccine or placebo injection, samples were drawn. TCRdb's copy holds only in-frame clones and misses some; the assay was immunoSEQ multiplex PCR. The sample has 430,000 or so clones, approximately 92% seen once. Germline V CDR1 and CDR2: SGHTS, YDEGEE. V was clipped by 1 base and J by 2 bases, with 11 bases between them. This CDR3 region has 15 residues. This clonotype was obtained from a person aged 18-60 years who received the Ad26.COV2.S COVID-19 vaccine or a placebo. The source was peripheral blood, collected in a trial of Ad26.COV2.S vaccine versus placebo. The rearrangement links TRBV5-8 to TRBJ2-3; D is uncertain. CDR3 in amino acids: CASSLSLSPTDTQYF. For the CDR3, the DNA is TGTGCCAGCAGCTTGAGTCTTTCGCCCACAGATACGCAGTATTTT.